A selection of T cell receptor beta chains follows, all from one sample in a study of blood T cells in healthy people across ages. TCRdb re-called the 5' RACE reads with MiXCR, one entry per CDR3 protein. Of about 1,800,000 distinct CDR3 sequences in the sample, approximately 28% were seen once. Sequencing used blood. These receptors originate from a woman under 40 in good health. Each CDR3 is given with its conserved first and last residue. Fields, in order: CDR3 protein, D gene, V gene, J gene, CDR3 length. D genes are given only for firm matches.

CDR3aa: CACSLMGQVDEQYF
d_gene: NA
v_gene: TRBV12-3/TRBV12-4
j_gene: TRBJ2-7
len: 14

CDR3aa: CASTRTGSADVQYF
d_gene: TRBD1
v_gene: TRBV12-3/TRBV12-4
j_gene: TRBJ2-3
len: 14

CDR3aa: CASGDRVDTQYF
d_gene: TRBD1
v_gene: TRBV19
j_gene: TRBJ2-3
len: 12

CDR3aa: CASSFQTGGEKLFF
d_gene: NA
v_gene: TRBV12-3/TRBV12-4
j_gene: TRBJ1-4
len: 14

CDR3aa: CASSQTPHYEQFF
d_gene: NA
v_gene: TRBV28
j_gene: TRBJ2-1
len: 13

CDR3aa: CASSKGLASNEQFF
d_gene: TRBD2
v_gene: TRBV7-9
j_gene: TRBJ2-1
len: 14

CDR3aa: CASSTGTHRFPDTQYF
d_gene: NA
v_gene: TRBV5-4
j_gene: TRBJ2-3
len: 16

CDR3aa: CASSPGTSGSDEQYF
d_gene: TRBD2
v_gene: TRBV7-6
j_gene: TRBJ2-7
len: 15

CDR3aa: CASRPTRLGPYNEQFF
d_gene: NA
v_gene: TRBV27
j_gene: TRBJ2-1
len: 16

CDR3aa: CSAARACYEQYF
d_gene: NA
v_gene: TRBV20-1
j_gene: NA
len: 12

CDR3aa: CASSTLSLKNDEQYF
d_gene: NA
v_gene: TRBV6-2/TRBV6-3
j_gene: TRBJ2-4
len: 15

CDR3aa: CAISGQGEAFF
d_gene: TRBD1
v_gene: TRBV10-3
j_gene: TRBJ1-1
len: 11

CDR3aa: CASSNSGTETQYF
d_gene: TRBD2
v_gene: TRBV7-9
j_gene: NA
len: 13

CDR3aa: CSVEGVAAGYTF
d_gene: NA
v_gene: TRBV29-1
j_gene: TRBJ1-2
len: 12

CDR3aa: CASSPVLQGPDTQYF
d_gene: NA
v_gene: TRBV7-2
j_gene: TRBJ2-3
len: 15

CDR3aa: CASSLGTSGAKNIQYF
d_gene: TRBD2
v_gene: TRBV7-6
j_gene: TRBJ2-4
len: 16

CDR3aa: CASSYGTRGETQYF
d_gene: NA
v_gene: TRBV6-6
j_gene: TRBJ2-5
len: 14

CDR3aa: CATSSGAWGSPPHF
d_gene: NA
v_gene: TRBV24-1
j_gene: TRBJ1-6
len: 14

CDR3aa: CASSYPQGTEQYF
d_gene: NA
v_gene: TRBV6-6
j_gene: NA
len: 13

CDR3aa: CASRGTTRSNEQFF
d_gene: NA
v_gene: TRBV28
j_gene: TRBJ2-1
len: 14

CDR3aa: CVSSNGVGGSVEQFF
d_gene: TRBD2
v_gene: TRBV7-2
j_gene: TRBJ2-1
len: 15

CDR3aa: CASSRGMTGVNQPQHF
d_gene: TRBD1
v_gene: TRBV3-1
j_gene: TRBJ1-5
len: 16

CDR3aa: CASSTTPGPYEQYF
d_gene: NA
v_gene: TRBV5-1
j_gene: TRBJ2-7
len: 14

CDR3aa: CASSRGDWTPYGYTF
d_gene: NA
v_gene: TRBV5-5
j_gene: TRBJ1-2
len: 15

CDR3aa: CSVATGPLAEQYF
d_gene: NA
v_gene: TRBV29-1
j_gene: TRBJ2-7
len: 13

CDR3aa: CSVEDSGQSYGYTF
d_gene: NA
v_gene: TRBV29-1
j_gene: TRBJ1-2
len: 14

CDR3aa: CASSPRTDTNSPLHF
d_gene: NA
v_gene: TRBV7-8
j_gene: TRBJ1-6
len: 15

CDR3aa: CASRASGTDTQYF
d_gene: TRBD2
v_gene: TRBV2
j_gene: TRBJ2-3
len: 13

CDR3aa: CASSFTGRTCNEQFF
d_gene: NA
v_gene: TRBV5-1
j_gene: TRBJ2-1
len: 15

CDR3aa: CASSPLPSDTQYF
d_gene: NA
v_gene: TRBV4-1
j_gene: TRBJ2-3
len: 13

CDR3aa: CASSLTETNTGELFF
d_gene: NA
v_gene: TRBV5-1
j_gene: TRBJ2-2
len: 15

CDR3aa: CAISDLGNTEAFF
d_gene: NA
v_gene: TRBV10-3
j_gene: TRBJ1-1
len: 13

CDR3aa: CASSSVLEQYF
d_gene: NA
v_gene: TRBV7-2
j_gene: TRBJ2-7
len: 11

CDR3aa: CASSPRGQPNQPQHF
d_gene: TRBD1
v_gene: TRBV28
j_gene: TRBJ1-5
len: 15

CDR3aa: CASAGGPTWGEQYF
d_gene: TRBD2
v_gene: TRBV7-2
j_gene: TRBJ2-4
len: 14

CDR3aa: CSARGPAGGREVDTQYF
d_gene: TRBD2
v_gene: TRBV20-1
j_gene: TRBJ2-3
len: 17